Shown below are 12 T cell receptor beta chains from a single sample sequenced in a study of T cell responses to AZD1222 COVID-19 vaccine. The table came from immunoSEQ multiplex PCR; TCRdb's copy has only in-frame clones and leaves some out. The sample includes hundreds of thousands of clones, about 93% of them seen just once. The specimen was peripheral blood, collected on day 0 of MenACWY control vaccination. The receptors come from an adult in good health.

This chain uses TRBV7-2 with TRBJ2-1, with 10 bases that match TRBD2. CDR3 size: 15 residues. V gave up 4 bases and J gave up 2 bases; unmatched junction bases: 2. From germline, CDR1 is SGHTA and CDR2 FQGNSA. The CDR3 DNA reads TGTGCCAGCAGCTCTAGCGGGGGAGCCTACAATGAGCAGTTCTTC. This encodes CASSSSGGAYNEQFF.

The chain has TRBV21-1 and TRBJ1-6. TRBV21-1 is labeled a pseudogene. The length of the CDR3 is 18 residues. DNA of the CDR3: TGTGCCAGCAGCAAAAGGGCAAGCGCGGGACCGGGGAATTCACCCCTCCACTTT. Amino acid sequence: CASSKRASAGPGNSPLHF.

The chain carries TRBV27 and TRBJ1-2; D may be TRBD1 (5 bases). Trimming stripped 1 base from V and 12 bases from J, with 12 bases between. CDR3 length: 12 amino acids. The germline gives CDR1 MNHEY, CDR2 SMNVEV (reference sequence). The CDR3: CASSLWGALDTF. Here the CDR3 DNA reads TGTGCCAGCAGTTTATGGGGCGCTCTGGACACCTTC.

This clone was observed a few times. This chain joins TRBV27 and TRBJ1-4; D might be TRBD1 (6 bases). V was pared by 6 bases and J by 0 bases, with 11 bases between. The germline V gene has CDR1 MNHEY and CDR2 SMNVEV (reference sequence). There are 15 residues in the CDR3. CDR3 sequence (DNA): TGTGCCAGCAGCCAAGGACAGACAACTAATGAAAAACTGTTTTTT. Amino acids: CASSQGQTTNEKLFF.

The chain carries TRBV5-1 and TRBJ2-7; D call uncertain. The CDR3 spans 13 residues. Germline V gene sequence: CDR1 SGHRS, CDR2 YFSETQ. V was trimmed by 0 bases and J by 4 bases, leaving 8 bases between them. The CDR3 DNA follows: TGCGCCAGCAGCTTGGACGGAGAATACGAGCAGTACTTC. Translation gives CASSLDGEYEQYF.

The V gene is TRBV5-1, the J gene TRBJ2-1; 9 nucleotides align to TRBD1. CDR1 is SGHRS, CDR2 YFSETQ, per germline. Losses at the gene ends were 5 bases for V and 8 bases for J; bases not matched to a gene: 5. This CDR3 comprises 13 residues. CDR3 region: CASSVGQGDEQFF. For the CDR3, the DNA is TGCGCCAGCAGTGTGGGACAGGGTGATGAGCAGTTCTTC.

The CDR3 DNA reads TGTGCCACCAGCAGAGAGCGCGGTAACGTTAAGGGGGAAAAACTGTTTTTT. This sequence encodes CATSRERGNVKGEKLFF. V is TRBV15 and J is TRBJ1-4, with D possibly being TRBD1 (5 bases). Germline V gives CDR1 LNHNV, CDR2 YYDKDF (reference sequence). Trimming stripped 0 bases from V and 8 bases from J, with 19 bases between. The CDR3 length is 17 residues.

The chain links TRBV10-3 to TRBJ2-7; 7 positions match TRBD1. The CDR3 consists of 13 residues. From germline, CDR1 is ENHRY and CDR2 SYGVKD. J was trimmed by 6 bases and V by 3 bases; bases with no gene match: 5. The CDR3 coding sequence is TGTGCCATCAGTGATAGACAGGGCACCGAGCAGTACTTC. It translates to CAISDRQGTEQYF.

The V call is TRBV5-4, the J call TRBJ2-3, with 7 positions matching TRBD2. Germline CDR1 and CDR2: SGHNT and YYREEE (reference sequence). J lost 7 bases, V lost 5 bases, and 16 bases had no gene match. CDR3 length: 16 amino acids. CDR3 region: CASRRTSSGASNTQYF. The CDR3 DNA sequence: TGTGCCAGCAGACGGACGTCTAGCGGCGCGAGTAATACGCAGTATTTT.

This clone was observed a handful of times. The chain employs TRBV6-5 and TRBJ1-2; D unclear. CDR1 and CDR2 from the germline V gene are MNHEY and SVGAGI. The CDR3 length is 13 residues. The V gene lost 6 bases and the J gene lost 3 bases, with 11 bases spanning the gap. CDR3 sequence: CASRKPGHYGYTF. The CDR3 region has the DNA TGTGCCAGCAGGAAACCTGGCCACTATGGCTACACCTTC.

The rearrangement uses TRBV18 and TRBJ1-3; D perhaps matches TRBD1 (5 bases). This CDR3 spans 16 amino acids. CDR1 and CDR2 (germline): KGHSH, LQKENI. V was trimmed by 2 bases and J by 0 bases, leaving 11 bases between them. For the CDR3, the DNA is TGTGCCAGCTCACCAAGACAGATACTCTCTGGAAACACCATATATTTT. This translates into CASSPRQILSGNTIYF.

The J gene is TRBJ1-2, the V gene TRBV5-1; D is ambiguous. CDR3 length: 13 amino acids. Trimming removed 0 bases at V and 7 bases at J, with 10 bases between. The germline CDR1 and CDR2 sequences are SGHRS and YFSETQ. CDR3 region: CASSLEALGGYTF. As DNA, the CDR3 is TGCGCCAGCAGCTTGGAGGCTTTGGGTGGCTACACCTTC. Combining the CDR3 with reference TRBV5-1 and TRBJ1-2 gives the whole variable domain KAGVTQTPRYLIKTRGQQVTLSCSPISGHRSVSWYQQTPGQGLQFLFEYFSETQRNKGNFPGRFSGRQFSNSRSEMNVSTLELGDSALYLCASSLEALGGYTFGSGTRLTVV.